This T cell receptor beta chain derives from a study of T cells in Graves' hyperthyroidism and ophthalmopathy. Overall study results and limits: Most thyroid clonotypes with frequency above 0.001 were detected in blood.

By sample share, this clonotype is medium-sized (0.01 to 0.1%). Its antigen is as yet unknown. Orbital computed tomography and thyroid ultrasound, together with serum TRAb and thyroxine and clinical symptoms, were used for diagnoses. The source material, RNA transcripts, was used to amplify TCR beta CDR3 regions. When the TCR CDR3 underwent first-round RT-PCR, the HTBI primer set was used. A single record per CDR3 protein comes from TCRdb applying MiXCR to the multiplex PCR reads. The sample has nearly 110,000 distinct CDR3 sequences, around a sixth seen once. The CDR3 covers 16 residues. Trimming pared 0 bases from V and 4 bases from J, leaving 18 bases between. CDR1 is GTSNPN and CDR2 is SVGIG in the germline V gene (reference sequence).

This receptor was obtained from a woman between 50 and 59 years old with Graves' hyperthyroidism. Sequencing input: blood. This chain uses TRBV30 with TRBJ1-1; D uncertain. The DNA for the CDR3 is TGTGCCTGGAGTGTTCTTTTGGGTGATAGGAGCACTGAAGCTTTCTTT. It specifies CAWSVLLGDRSTEAFF.